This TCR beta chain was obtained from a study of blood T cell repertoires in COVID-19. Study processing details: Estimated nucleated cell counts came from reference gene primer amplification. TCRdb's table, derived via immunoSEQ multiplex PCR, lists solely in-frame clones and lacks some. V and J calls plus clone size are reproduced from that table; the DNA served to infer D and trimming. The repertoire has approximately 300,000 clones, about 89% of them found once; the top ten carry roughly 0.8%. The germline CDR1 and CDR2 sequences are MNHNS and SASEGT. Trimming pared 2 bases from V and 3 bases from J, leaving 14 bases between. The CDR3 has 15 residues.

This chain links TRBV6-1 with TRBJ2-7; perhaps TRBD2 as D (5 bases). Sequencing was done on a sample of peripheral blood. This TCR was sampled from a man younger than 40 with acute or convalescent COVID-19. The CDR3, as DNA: TGTGCCAGCAGTGAAAGCCGGGGTAAAGGCTACGAGCAGTACTTC. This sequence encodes CASSESRGKGYEQYF.